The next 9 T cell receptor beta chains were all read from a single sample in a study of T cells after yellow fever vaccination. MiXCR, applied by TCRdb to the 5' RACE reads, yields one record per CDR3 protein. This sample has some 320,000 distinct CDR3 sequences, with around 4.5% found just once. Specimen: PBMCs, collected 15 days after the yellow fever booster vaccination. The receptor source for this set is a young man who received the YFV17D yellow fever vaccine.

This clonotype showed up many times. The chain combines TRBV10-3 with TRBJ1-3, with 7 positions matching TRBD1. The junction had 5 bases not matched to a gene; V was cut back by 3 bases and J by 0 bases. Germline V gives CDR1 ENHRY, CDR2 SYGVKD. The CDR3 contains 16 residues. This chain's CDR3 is CAISEGGENSGNTIYF. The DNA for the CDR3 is TGTGCCATCAGTGAAGGGGGCGAAAACTCTGGAAACACCATATATTTT.

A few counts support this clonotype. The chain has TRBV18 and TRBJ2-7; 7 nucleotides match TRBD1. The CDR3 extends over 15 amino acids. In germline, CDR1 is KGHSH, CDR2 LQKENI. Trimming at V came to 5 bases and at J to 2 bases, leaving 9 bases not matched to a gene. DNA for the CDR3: TGTGCCAGCTCAGCTCGACAGGGAATTACCTACGAGCAGTACTTC. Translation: CASSARQGITYEQYF.

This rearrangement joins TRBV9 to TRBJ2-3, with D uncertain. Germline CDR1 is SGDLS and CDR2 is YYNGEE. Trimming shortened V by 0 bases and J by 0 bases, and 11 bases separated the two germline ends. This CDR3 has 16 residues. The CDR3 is CASSVALTSSTDTQYF. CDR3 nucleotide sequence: TGTGCCAGCAGCGTAGCTCTAACCTCTAGCACAGATACGCAGTATTTT.

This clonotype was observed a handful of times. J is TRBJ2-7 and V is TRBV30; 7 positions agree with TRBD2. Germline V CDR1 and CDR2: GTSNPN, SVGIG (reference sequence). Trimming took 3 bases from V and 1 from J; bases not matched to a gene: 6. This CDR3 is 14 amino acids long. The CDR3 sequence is CAWRKAGRSYEQYF. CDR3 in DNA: TGTGCCTGGAGAAAAGCGGGGAGGTCCTACGAGCAGTACTTC. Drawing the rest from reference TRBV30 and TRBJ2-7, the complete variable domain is SQTIHQWPATLVQPVGSPLSLECTVEGTSNPNLYWYRQAAGRGLQLLFYSVGIGQISSEVPQNLSASRPQDRQFILSSKKLLLSDSGFYLCAWRKAGRSYEQYFGPGTRLTVT.

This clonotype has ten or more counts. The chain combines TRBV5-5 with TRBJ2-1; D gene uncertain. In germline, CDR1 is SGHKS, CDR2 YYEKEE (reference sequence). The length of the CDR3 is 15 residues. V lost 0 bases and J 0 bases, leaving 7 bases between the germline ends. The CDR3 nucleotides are TGTGCCAGCAGCTTGGGACACAGCTCCTACAATGAGCAGTTCTTC. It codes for CASSLGHSSYNEQFF. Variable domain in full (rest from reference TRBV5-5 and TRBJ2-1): DAGVTQSPTHLIKTRGQQVTLRCSPISGHKSVSWYQQVLGQGPQFIFQYYEKEERGRGNFPDRFSARQFPNYSSELNVNALLLGDSALYLCASSLGHSSYNEQFFGPGTRLTVL.

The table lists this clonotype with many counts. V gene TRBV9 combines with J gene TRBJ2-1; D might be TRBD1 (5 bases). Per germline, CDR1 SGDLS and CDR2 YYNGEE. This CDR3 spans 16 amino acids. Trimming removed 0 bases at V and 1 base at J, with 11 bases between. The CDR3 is CASSVVGAVSYNEQFF. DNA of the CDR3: TGTGCCAGCAGCGTAGTAGGGGCTGTGTCCTACAATGAGCAGTTCTTC.

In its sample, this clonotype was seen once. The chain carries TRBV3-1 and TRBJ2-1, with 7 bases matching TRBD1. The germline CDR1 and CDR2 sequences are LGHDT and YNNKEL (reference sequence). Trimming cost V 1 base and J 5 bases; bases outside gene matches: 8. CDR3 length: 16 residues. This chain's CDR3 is CASSQVGQVRDNEQFF. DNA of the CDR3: TGTGCCAGCAGCCAAGTAGGACAGGTGCGGGACAATGAGCAGTTCTTC.

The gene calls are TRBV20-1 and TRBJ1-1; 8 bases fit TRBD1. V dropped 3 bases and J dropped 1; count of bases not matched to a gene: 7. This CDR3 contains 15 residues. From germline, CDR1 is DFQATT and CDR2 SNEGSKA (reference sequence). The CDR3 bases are TGCAGTGCTAGGGGGGGCAGGGGGCCGAACACTGAAGCTTTCTTT. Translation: CSARGGRGPNTEAFF.

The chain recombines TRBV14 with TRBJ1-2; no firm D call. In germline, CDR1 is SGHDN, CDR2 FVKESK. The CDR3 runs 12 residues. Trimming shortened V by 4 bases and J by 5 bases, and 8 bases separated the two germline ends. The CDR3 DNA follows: TGTGCCAGCAGCCCCACCGAATATGGCTACACCTTC. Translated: CASSPTEYGYTF.